Listed below are T cell receptor beta chains from one sample, sequenced in a study of technical replicates of blood from a few donors. Only in-frame clones appear in the TCRdb table, and some are missing; sequencing was by immunoSEQ multiplex PCR. Of tens of thousands of clones in the sample, roughly 98% were seen once. What was sequenced was T cells isolated from PBMCs. The receptors originated from a human donor in good health. The CDR3 runs from the conserved cysteine through the conserved F or W. The order of the fields is V gene, clone size, D gene, CDR3 length, J gene, CDR3 protein, CDR3 DNA. The D gene is left open where the match is weak. Clone size, where shown, is once, few, many, or a class for clones that have expanded.

V gene: TRBV5-1; clone size: -; D gene: -; CDR3 length: 20; J gene: TRBJ2-5; CDR3 protein: CASSLFRGLSSREGLETQYF; CDR3 DNA: TGCGCCAGCAGCTTGTTCAGGGGTTTATCCTCCAGGGAGGGTTTGGAGACCCAGTACTTC
V gene: TRBV2; clone size: once; D gene: -; CDR3 length: 13; J gene: TRBJ1-5; CDR3 protein: CAWGQSISQPQHF; CDR3 DNA: TGTGCTTGGGGACAATCCATCTCTCAGCCCCAGCATTTT
V gene: TRBV28; clone size: once; D gene: TRBD2; CDR3 length: 19; J gene: TRBJ2-2; CDR3 protein: CASSLGLAGGELLAGELFF; CDR3 DNA: TGTGCCAGCAGTTTAGGACTAGCGGGAGGGGAGTTGTTGGCCGGGGAGCTGTTTTTT
V gene: TRBV10-1; clone size: -; D gene: -; CDR3 length: 16; J gene: TRBJ1-1; CDR3 protein: CASSDSWEGGNTEAFF; CDR3 DNA: TGCGCCAGCAGCGACAGCTGGGAGGGGGGGAACACTGAAGCTTTCTTT
V gene: TRBV13; clone size: -; D gene: TRBD1; CDR3 length: 15; J gene: TRBJ1-1; CDR3 protein: CASREGQGENTEAFF; CDR3 DNA: TGTGCCAGCAGGGAGGGACAGGGAGAGAACACTGAAGCTTTCTTT
V gene: TRBV2; clone size: -; D gene: -; CDR3 length: 14; J gene: TRBJ2-5; CDR3 protein: CASNWQGRGETQYF; CDR3 DNA: TGTGCCAGCAACTGGCAGGGGAGAGGAGAGACCCAGTACTTC
V gene: TRBV11-2; clone size: -; D gene: TRBD2; CDR3 length: 15; J gene: TRBJ2-3; CDR3 protein: CASRTSGGASDTQYF; CDR3 DNA: TGTGCCAGCAGGACTAGCGGGGGGGCCTCAGATACGCAGTATTTT
V gene: TRBV4-1; clone size: -; D gene: TRBD2; CDR3 length: 15; J gene: TRBJ2-5; CDR3 protein: CASSLPGTTKETQYF; CDR3 DNA: TGCGCCAGCAGCCTTCCCGGGACTACTAAAGAGACCCAGTACTTC
V gene: TRBV11-1; clone size: -; D gene: TRBD2; CDR3 length: 13; J gene: TRBJ2-7; CDR3 protein: CASSPGLAYEQYF; CDR3 DNA: TGTGCCAGCAGCCCGGGACTAGCCTACGAGCAGTACTTC
V gene: TRBV27; clone size: -; D gene: TRBD1; CDR3 length: 15; J gene: TRBJ2-7; CDR3 protein: CASSLAGTGSYEQYF; CDR3 DNA: TGTGCCAGCAGTTTGGCCGGGACAGGGAGCTACGAGCAGTACTTC
V gene: TRBV5-1; clone size: -; D gene: TRBD1; CDR3 length: 15; J gene: TRBJ2-7; CDR3 protein: CASRAGQGGSYEQYF; CDR3 DNA: TGCGCCAGCAGAGCCGGACAGGGTGGTTCCTACGAGCAGTACTTC
V gene: TRBV9; clone size: -; D gene: -; CDR3 length: 14; J gene: TRBJ1-1; CDR3 protein: CASSVAGVGSEAFF; CDR3 DNA: TGTGCCAGCAGCGTAGCGGGGGTAGGGTCTGAAGCTTTCTTT
V gene: TRBV27; clone size: -; D gene: -; CDR3 length: 15; J gene: TRBJ1-1; CDR3 protein: CASSPDRGPNTEAFF; CDR3 DNA: TGTGCCAGCAGTCCCGACAGAGGCCCGAACACTGAAGCTTTCTTT
V gene: TRBV5-1; clone size: -; D gene: -; CDR3 length: 13; J gene: TRBJ2-7; CDR3 protein: CASSYPGVYEQYF; CDR3 DNA: TGCGCCAGCAGCTACCCAGGGGTCTACGAGCAGTACTTC
V gene: TRBV28; clone size: -; D gene: -; CDR3 length: 12; J gene: TRBJ1-5; CDR3 protein: CASRYSNQPQHF; CDR3 DNA: TGTGCCAGCCGGTATAGCAATCAGCCCCAGCATTTT
V gene: TRBV7-2; clone size: -; D gene: -; CDR3 length: 15; J gene: TRBJ1-5; CDR3 protein: CASSSQGLKDQPQHF; CDR3 DNA: TGTGCCAGCAGCTCCCAGGGGCTAAAGGATCAGCCCCAGCATTTT
V gene: TRBV6-5; clone size: -; D gene: -; CDR3 length: 12; J gene: TRBJ1-2; CDR3 protein: CASTDPGKSYTF; CDR3 DNA: TGTGCCAGCACCGACCCCGGGAAAAGCTACACCTTC
V gene: TRBV28; clone size: -; D gene: TRBD2; CDR3 length: 14; J gene: TRBJ2-7; CDR3 protein: CASLTAGGPYEQYF; CDR3 DNA: TGTGCCAGCCTTACAGCGGGAGGGCCTTACGAGCAGTACTTC
V gene: TRBV7-3; clone size: -; D gene: TRBD2; CDR3 length: 14; J gene: TRBJ2-1; CDR3 protein: CASSELAGDNEQFF; CDR3 DNA: TGTGCCAGCAGCGAACTAGCGGGGGACAATGAGCAGTTCTTC
V gene: TRBV7-2; clone size: -; D gene: TRBD2; CDR3 length: 16; J gene: TRBJ2-3; CDR3 protein: CASSPRLAGYTDTQYF; CDR3 DNA: TGTGCCAGCAGCCCGAGACTAGCGGGGTACACAGATACGCAGTATTTT
V gene: TRBV5-4; clone size: -; D gene: TRBD1; CDR3 length: 14; J gene: TRBJ2-1; CDR3 protein: CASSKGQDHNEQFF; CDR3 DNA: TGTGCCAGCAGCAAGGGACAGGACCACAATGAGCAGTTCTTC
V gene: TRBV23-1; clone size: -; D gene: TRBD1; CDR3 length: 15; J gene: TRBJ2-1; CDR3 protein: CASSQSGTGFYEQFF; CDR3 DNA: TGCGCCAGCAGTCAATCCGGGACAGGGTTTTATGAGCAGTTCTTC
V gene: TRBV10-1; clone size: -; D gene: -; CDR3 length: 17; J gene: TRBJ1-4; CDR3 protein: CAAEPLVGRATNEKLFF; CDR3 DNA: TGCGCCGCCGAGCCCTTGGTCGGGCGGGCAACTAATGAAAAACTGTTTTTT
V gene: TRBV2; clone size: -; D gene: -; CDR3 length: 12; J gene: TRBJ1-1; CDR3 protein: CASNRGNTEAFF; CDR3 DNA: TGTGCCAGCAATAGGGGGAACACTGAAGCTTTCTTT
V gene: TRBV4-1; clone size: -; D gene: -; CDR3 length: 17; J gene: TRBJ2-7; CDR3 protein: CASSQEGRARVTYEQYF; CDR3 DNA: TGCGCCAGCAGCCAAGAAGGCAGGGCAAGGGTGACCTACGAGCAGTACTTC
V gene: TRBV19; clone size: -; D gene: TRBD2; CDR3 length: 16; J gene: TRBJ2-3; CDR3 protein: CASSINSGDKEYTQYF; CDR3 DNA: TGTGCCAGTAGTATTAATAGCGGGGATAAGGAGTATACGCAGTATTTT
V gene: TRBV23-1; clone size: -; D gene: -; CDR3 length: 16; J gene: TRBJ2-7; CDR3 protein: CASSQSGGTDNYEQYF; CDR3 DNA: TGCGCCAGCAGTCAATCAGGCGGGACAGATAACTACGAGCAGTACTTC
V gene: TRBV9; clone size: once; D gene: TRBD2; CDR3 length: 16; J gene: TRBJ2-2; CDR3 protein: CASSVTSGGTVGELFF; CDR3 DNA: TGTGCCAGCAGCGTAACCAGCGGGGGAACAGTCGGGGAGCTGTTTTTT
V gene: TRBV5-8; clone size: -; D gene: TRBD1; CDR3 length: 15; J gene: TRBJ1-5; CDR3 protein: CASSLKQGALEPQHF; CDR3 DNA: TGTGCCAGCAGCTTGAAACAGGGGGCGTTAGAGCCCCAGCATTTT
V gene: TRBV7-9; clone size: -; D gene: TRBD1; CDR3 length: 14; J gene: TRBJ1-4; CDR3 protein: CASSPQGGFRKLFF; CDR3 DNA: TGTGCCAGCAGCCCACAGGGGGGGTTCCGAAAACTGTTTTTT
V gene: TRBV4-1; clone size: -; D gene: -; CDR3 length: 17; J gene: TRBJ2-1; CDR3 protein: CASSQESWWERANEQFF; CDR3 DNA: TGCGCCAGCAGCCAAGAATCCTGGTGGGAGAGGGCAAATGAGCAGTTCTTC
V gene: TRBV27; clone size: -; D gene: -; CDR3 length: 15; J gene: TRBJ1-5; CDR3 protein: CASRRGGYSNQPQHF; CDR3 DNA: TGTGCCAGCAGGAGAGGTGGTTATAGCAATCAGCCCCAGCATTTT